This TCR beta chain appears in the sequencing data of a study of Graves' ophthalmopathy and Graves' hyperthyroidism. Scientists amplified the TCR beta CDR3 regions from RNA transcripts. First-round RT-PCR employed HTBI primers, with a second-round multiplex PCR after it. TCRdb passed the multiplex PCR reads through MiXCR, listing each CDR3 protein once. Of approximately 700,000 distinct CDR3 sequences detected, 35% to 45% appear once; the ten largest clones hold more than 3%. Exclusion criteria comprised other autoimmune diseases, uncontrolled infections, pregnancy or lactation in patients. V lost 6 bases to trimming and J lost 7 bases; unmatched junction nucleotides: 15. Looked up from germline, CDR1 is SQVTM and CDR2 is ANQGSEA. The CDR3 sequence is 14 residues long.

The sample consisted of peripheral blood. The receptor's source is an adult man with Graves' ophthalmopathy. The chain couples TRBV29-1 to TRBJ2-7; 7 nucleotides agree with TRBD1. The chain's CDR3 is CSVNRDSNTGEQYF. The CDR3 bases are TGCAGCGTGAACCGGGACAGCAACACCGGGGAGCAGTACTTC.